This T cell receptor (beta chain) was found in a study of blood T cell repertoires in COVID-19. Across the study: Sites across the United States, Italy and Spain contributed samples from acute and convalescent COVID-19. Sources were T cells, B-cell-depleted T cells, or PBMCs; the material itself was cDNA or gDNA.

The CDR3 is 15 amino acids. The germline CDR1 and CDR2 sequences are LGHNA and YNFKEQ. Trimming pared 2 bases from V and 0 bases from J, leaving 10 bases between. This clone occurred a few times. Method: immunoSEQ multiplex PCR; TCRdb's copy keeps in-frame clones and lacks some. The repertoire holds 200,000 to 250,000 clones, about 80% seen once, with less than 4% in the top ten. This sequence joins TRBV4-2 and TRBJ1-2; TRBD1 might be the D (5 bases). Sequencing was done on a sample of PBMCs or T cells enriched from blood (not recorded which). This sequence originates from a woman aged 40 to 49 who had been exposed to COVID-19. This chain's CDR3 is CASSQITRANYGYTF. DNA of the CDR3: TGTGCCAGCAGCCAAATTACCAGGGCTAACTATGGCTACACCTTC.